This is a list of T cell receptor beta chains from one sample in a study of blood T cell repertoires in COVID-19. Using immunoSEQ multiplex PCR, the repertoire was profiled, and TCRdb retains in-frame clones only, with some absent. The repertoire includes roughly 190,000 clones, over 80% of them detected once, and approximately 8% sits in the top ten. Sequenced material: peripheral blood. All receptors come from a woman aged 55-69 years with COVID-19, enrolled during active disease. Each CDR3 is given with its conserved first and last residue. A D gene is named only where the DNA matches it firmly. Size is stated for part of the rows, as once, few or many counts, or as a class when the clone is expanded.

TRBJ1-2,NA,few,TRBV7-9,TGTGCCAGCAGCTTCGTGAACAGTGACTATGGCTACACCTTC,CASSFVNSDYGYTF
TRBJ2-5,TRBD1,NA,TRBV7-8,TGTGCCAGCAGCTTAATGACAGGGATCCAAGAGACCCAGTACTTC,CASSLMTGIQETQYF
TRBJ2-7,TRBD1,once,TRBV7-9,TGTGCCAGCAGCAAGAGGGGGCAAGGCTCCTACGAGCAGTACTTC,CASSKRGQGSYEQYF
TRBJ2-6,NA,NA,TRBV10-3,TGTGCCATCAGTCCAGGGGCCGAAGGGGCCAACGTCCTGACTTTC,CAISPGAEGANVLTF
TRBJ2-5,NA,NA,TRBV7-2,TGTGCCAGCAGCTTTGGGGGACAAGGGGAGACCCAGTACTTC,CASSFGGQGETQYF
TRBJ2-4,NA,few,TRBV28,TGTGCCAGCAGTTTGGGGCAGGGGAGAGATTCAGACATTCAGTACTTC,CASSLGQGRDSDIQYF
TRBJ1-2,NA,once,TRBV6-1,TGTGCCAGCAGTGATCTGAACTATGGCTACACCTTC,CASSDLNYGYTF
TRBJ2-3,NA,NA,TRBV10-3,TGTGCCATCAGTCGGGACTCTACAGATACGCAGTATTTT,CAISRDSTDTQYF
TRBJ2-2,NA,NA,TRBV24-1,TGTGCCACCAGTGCTTCTCCACCCCGGGACATCACCGGGGAGCTGTTTTTT,CATSASPPRDITGELFF
TRBJ1-1,NA,NA,TRBV6-5,TGTGCCAGCAGCAGGGGGAACACTGAAGCTTTCTTT,CASSRGNTEAFF
TRBJ2-1,NA,NA,TRBV5-1,TGCGCCAGCAGCTTTTTCAGCTCCTACAATGAGCAGTTCTTC,CASSFFSSYNEQFF
TRBJ1-5,TRBD1,NA,TRBV19,TGTGCCAGTAGTATGGCAGGGGGGAATAGCAATCAGCCCCAGCATTTT,CASSMAGGNSNQPQHF